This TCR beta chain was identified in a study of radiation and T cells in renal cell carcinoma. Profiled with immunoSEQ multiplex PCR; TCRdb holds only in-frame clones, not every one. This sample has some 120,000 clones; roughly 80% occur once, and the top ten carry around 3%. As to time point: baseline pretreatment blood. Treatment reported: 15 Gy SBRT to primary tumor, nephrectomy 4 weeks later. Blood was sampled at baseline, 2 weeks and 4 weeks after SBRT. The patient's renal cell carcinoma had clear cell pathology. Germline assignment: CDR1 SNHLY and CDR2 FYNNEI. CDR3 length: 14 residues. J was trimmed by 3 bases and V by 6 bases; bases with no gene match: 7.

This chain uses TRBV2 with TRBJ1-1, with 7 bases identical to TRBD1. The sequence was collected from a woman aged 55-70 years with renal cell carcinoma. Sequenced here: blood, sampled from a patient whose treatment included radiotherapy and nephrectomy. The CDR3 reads CASSAGGHYTEAFF. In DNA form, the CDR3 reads TGTGCCAGCAGCGCAGGGGGACATTACACTGAAGCTTTCTTT.